The TCR beta chain described here comes from a study of T cells after yellow fever vaccination. Notes on the study in general: FACS-sorted repertoires could harbor abundant contaminating bulk-population clonotypes. The secondary response was weaker but peaked faster, day 5 versus 15. Booster sampling recovered most clones from primary vaccination (96% CD4, approximately 88% CD8).

Production of TCR cDNA was by 5'RACE template switching, which also added a universal primer site and UMIs. TCRdb re-called the 5' RACE reads with MiXCR, one entry per CDR3 protein. The profile shows 170,000 or so distinct CDR3 sequences, about 6% of them singletons. This clonotype was seen more than once but under ten times. Its antigen is currently unknown. The ends lost 1 base at V and 1 base at J; junction bases unmatched: 0. Germline V gene sequence: CDR1 LGHDT, CDR2 YNNKEL (reference sequence). The CDR3 is 17 amino acids. The chain joins TRBV3-1 to TRBJ2-1; 14 positions agree with TRBD2. The sequenced sample was CD4+ T cells sorted from PBMCs, obtained on the day of the first yellow fever vaccination. The sequence came from a young man who received the YFV17D yellow fever vaccine. CDR3 in amino acids: CASSQGLAGGSYNEQFF. DNA for the CDR3: TGTGCCAGCAGCCAAGGACTAGCGGGGGGGTCCTACAATGAGCAGTTCTTC.